The T cell receptor beta chain described here comes from a study of blood T cell repertoires in COVID-19. V lost 0 bases to trimming and J lost 5 bases; unmatched junction nucleotides: 6. Per the germline V gene, CDR1 is SQVTM and CDR2 is ANQGSEA. This CDR3 contains 14 residues. Profiled with immunoSEQ multiplex PCR; TCRdb holds only in-frame clones, not every one. This table holds 150,000 to 200,000 clones, approximately 86% found once. This receptor was identified in a man aged 70 or older with acute or convalescent COVID-19. The V gene is TRBV29-1, the J gene TRBJ1-1; 7 nucleotides align to TRBD1. The material sequenced was peripheral blood. The CDR3 DNA sequence: TGCAGCGTTGAAGAGGGTACAGGGGTAACTGAAGCTTTCTTT. As protein: CSVEEGTGVTEAFF.